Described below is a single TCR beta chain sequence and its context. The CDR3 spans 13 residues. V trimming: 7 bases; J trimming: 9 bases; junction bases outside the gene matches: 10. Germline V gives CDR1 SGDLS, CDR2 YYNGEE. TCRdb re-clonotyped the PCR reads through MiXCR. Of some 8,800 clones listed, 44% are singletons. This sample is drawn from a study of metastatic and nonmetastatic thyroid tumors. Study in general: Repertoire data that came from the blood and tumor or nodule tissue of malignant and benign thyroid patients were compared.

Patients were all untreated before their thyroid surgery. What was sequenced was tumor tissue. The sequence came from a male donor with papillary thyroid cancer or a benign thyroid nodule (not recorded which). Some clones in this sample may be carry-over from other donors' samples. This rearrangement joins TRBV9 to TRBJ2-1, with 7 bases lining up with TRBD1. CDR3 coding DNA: TGTGCCAGCGGGGGCGAGGGGGCGGTTGAGCAGTTCTTC. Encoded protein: CASGGEGAVEQFF. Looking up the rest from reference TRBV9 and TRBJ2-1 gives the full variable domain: DSGVTQTPKHLITATGQRVTLRCSPRSGDLSVYWYQQSLDQGLQFLIQYYNGEERAKGNILERFSAQQFPDLHSELNLSSLELGDSALYFCASGGEGAVEQFFGPGTRLTVL.